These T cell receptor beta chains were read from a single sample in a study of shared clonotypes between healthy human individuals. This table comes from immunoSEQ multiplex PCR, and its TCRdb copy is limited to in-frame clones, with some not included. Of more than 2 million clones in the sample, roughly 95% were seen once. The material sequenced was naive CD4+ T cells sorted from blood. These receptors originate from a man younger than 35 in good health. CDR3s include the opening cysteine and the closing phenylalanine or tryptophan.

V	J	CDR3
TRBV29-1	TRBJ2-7	CSVRETREVGEQYF
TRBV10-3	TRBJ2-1	CAIREVGNEQFF
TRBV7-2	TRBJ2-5	CASSLAPGQSLSGETQYF
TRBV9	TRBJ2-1	CASSVLAGAYNEQFF
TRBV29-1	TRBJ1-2	CSVDSRDRTNYGYTF
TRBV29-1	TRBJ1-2	CSVEQGSYGYTF
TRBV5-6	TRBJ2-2	CASSYDRELFF
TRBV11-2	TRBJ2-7	CASSLLSKPPEQYF
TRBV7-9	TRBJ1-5	CASSRGTGANQPQHF
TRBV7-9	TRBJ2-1	CASSQLLAGSYNEQFF
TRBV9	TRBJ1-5	CASITTPPHQPQHF
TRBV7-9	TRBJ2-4	CASSPWTQSAKNIQYF
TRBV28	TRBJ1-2	CASIPRGTAWQLNYGYTF
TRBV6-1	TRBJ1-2	CASSEGGRYGYTF
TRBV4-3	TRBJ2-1	CASSQVSGYNEQFF
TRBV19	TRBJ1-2	CASSTHRGQDYGYTF
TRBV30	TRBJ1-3	CAWRHFSGNTIYF
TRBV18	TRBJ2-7	CASSGTATSPEQYF
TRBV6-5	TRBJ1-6	CASSPGFYSPLHF
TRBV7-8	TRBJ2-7	CASSFGVDYEQYF
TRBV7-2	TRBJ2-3	CASSADSSTDTQYF
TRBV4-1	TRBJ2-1	CASSRLSGSLYNEQFF
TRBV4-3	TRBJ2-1	CASSQEKGTYNEQFF
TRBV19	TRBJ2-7	CASSIGGTIVNEQYF
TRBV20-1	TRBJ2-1	CSARTANEQFF
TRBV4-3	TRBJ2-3	CASSLQGRGSPDTQYF
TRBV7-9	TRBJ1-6	CASSPGRGNSPLHF
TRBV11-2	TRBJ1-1	CASSFLGGNTEAFF
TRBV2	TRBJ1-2	CASTSLGTAGYTF
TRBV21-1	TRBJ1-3	CASSKEDRPHSGNTIYF
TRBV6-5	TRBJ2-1	CASSYSSTSGSSEQFF
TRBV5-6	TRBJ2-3	CASNGLAGVRDTQYF
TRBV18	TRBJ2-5	CASSRDQETQYF
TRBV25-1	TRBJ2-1	CASSRTTGGVGSYNEQFF
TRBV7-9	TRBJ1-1	CASSLAIQGQSEAFF
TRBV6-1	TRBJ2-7	CASTEWPEYEQYF
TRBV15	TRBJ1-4	CATSRRQGTNEKLFF
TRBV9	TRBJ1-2	CASSVDGGGGYGYTF
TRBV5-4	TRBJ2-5	CASRPAGGLVETQYF
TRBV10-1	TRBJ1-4	CASSVDSNNEKLFF
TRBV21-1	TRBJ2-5	CASSIGTSGRAEEETQYF
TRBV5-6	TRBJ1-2	CASSLGQIRYGYTF